The entry that follows covers one T cell receptor beta chain sequence. V dropped 5 bases and J dropped 7 bases, with 16 bases sitting between them. The germline CDR1 and CDR2 sequences are SGHRS and YFSETQ. The CDR3 extends over 14 amino acids. Produced via immunoSEQ multiplex PCR; TCRdb's table is partial and in-frame only. Of around 140,000 clones listed, approximately 74% are singletons. The sample originates from a study of blood T cell repertoires in COVID-19. Sequencing was performed on peripheral blood. The receptor comes from an older woman with acute or convalescent COVID-19. The V call is TRBV5-1, the J call TRBJ2-1; no firm D call. The CDR3, as DNA: TGCGCCAGCAGTTCGGTAGGATTCGGGAATGAGCAGTTCTTC. Translation gives CASSSVGFGNEQFF.